The 5 T cell receptor beta chains below were found in one sample sequenced in a study of T cell responses to AZD1222 COVID-19 vaccine. TCRdb's copy holds only in-frame clones and misses some; the assay was immunoSEQ multiplex PCR. The data hold roughly 130,000 clones, with 80% to 90% observed a single time. Sample: peripheral blood, taken on day 0 of AZD1222 vaccination. All receptors come from an adult in good health.

This clone has just one count. The chain couples TRBV4-2 to TRBJ1-6; D not certain. The CDR3 loop spans 13 amino acids. Germline loops: CDR1 LGHNA, CDR2 YNFKEQ. V was shortened by 0 bases and J by 9 bases, with 6 bases between the two germline ends. CDR3 amino acids: CASSQDLSSPLHF. CDR3 coding DNA: TGTGCCAGCAGCCAAGATCTCAGTTCACCCCTCCACTTT.

The chain uses TRBV5-1 and TRBJ2-2, with 9 nucleotides matching TRBD1. Germline CDR1 and CDR2: SGHRS and YFSETQ. CDR3 length equals 14 residues. The junction had 1 base not matched to a gene; V was cut back by 4 bases and J by 3 bases. CDR3 bases: TGCGCCAGCAGCCACAGGGGGCACACCGGGGAGCTGTTTTTT. Residues: CASSHRGHTGELFF.

The V gene is TRBV9, the J gene TRBJ1-5, with D perhaps TRBD1 (6 bases). V was clipped by 0 bases and J by 8 bases, with 12 bases between them. CDR1 is SGDLS, CDR2 YYNGEE, per germline. This CDR3 region has 14 residues. CDR3 DNA sequence: TGTGCCAGCAGCGTAGGACAGGCGGTCGAGCCCCAGCATTTT. Amino acids: CASSVGQAVEPQHF.

The V and J genes are TRBV4-1 and TRBJ1-2; weak D call: TRBD1 (5 bases). This CDR3 spans 15 amino acids. In germline, CDR1 is MGHRA, CDR2 YSYEKL. V lost 4 bases to trimming and J lost 4 bases, with 16 bases between them. The CDR3 protein is CASSPGSVGGYGYTF. CDR3 DNA: TGCGCCAGCAGCCCGGGATCTGTCGGGGGCTATGGCTACACCTTC.

This chain joins TRBV28 and TRBJ2-5; D unresolved. This CDR3 spans 11 amino acids. Germline lookup yields CDR1 MDHEN and CDR2 SYDVKM. Trimming took off 5 bases at V and 5 bases at J, with 6 bases between the two ends. The CDR3: CASSRTETQYF. The CDR3 DNA follows: TGTGCCAGCAGTAGAACGGAGACCCAGTACTTC.